A single TCR beta chain is shown here with its context. Assay: immunoSEQ multiplex PCR; the TCRdb copy retains only in-frame clones and omits some. The sample records 300,000 to 450,000 clones, about 90% being singletons. Germline CDR1 and CDR2: SGHTA and FQGNSA. The V gene end was trimmed by 1 base and the J gene end by 8 bases; junction bases not matched to a gene: 10. The CDR3 is 16 amino acids. This sample was included in a study of blood T cell repertoires in COVID-19. The clonotype originates from a woman younger than 45 with COVID-19, enrolled during active disease. Sequences were obtained from peripheral blood. The rearrangement uses TRBV7-2 and TRBJ2-1, with 8 positions matching TRBD2. CDR3 sequence: CASSLVVGLVSHEQFF. The CDR3 region has the DNA TGTGCCAGCAGCTTAGTGGTGGGACTAGTCTCCCATGAGCAGTTCTTC.